Presented here are 8 T cell receptor beta chains from one specimen sequenced in a study of identical twins. One entry per CDR3 protein, called by TCRdb with MiXCR from the 5' RACE reads. The sample holds 400,000 or so distinct CDR3 sequences, roughly 9% seen once. The sample taken for sequencing was naive T cells sorted from blood. The receptors derive from a woman between 50 and 59 years old in good health.

The chain combines TRBV10-2 with TRBJ2-2, with TRBD2 matching 12 bases. Germline-derived CDR1 and CDR2 are WSHSY and SAAADI. This CDR3 is 16 amino acids long. V dropped 6 bases and J dropped 7; count of bases not matched to a gene: 9. CDR3 nucleotides: TGCGCCAGCAGGAACCTAGCGGGAGGGCCAAACGGGGAGCTGTTTTTT. It specifies CASRNLAGGPNGELFF.

The sample holds a few counts of this clonotype. The chain couples TRBV6-5 to TRBJ1-2; D unclear. The V end lost 6 bases, the J end lost 2 bases, and 7 bases lay between the germline ends. The germline gives CDR1 MNHEY, CDR2 SVGAGI. The CDR3 has 12 amino acids. For the CDR3, the DNA is TGTGCCAGCAGCTCGCAGAACTATGGCTACACCTTC. It is translated as CASSSQNYGYTF.

This clonotype was detected only a few times. This chain uses TRBV20-1 with TRBJ2-5; no clear D. The germline gives CDR1 DFQATT, CDR2 SNEGSKA (reference sequence). The CDR3 runs to 12 residues. V was clipped by 3 bases and J by 3 bases, with 8 bases between them. CDR3 sequence (DNA): TGCAGTGCTAGCGGGCAGGAAGAGACCCAGTACTTC. It is translated as CSASGQEETQYF.

This rearrangement joins TRBV3-1 to TRBJ2-2; D unclear. V was clipped by 0 bases and J by 6 bases, with 11 bases between them. The CDR3 runs to 15 residues. Germline lookup yields CDR1 LGHDT and CDR2 YNNKEL (reference sequence). The DNA for the CDR3 is TGTGCCAGCAGCCAAGATCCCACCGGACCCGGGGAGCTGTTTTTT. This gives the protein CASSQDPTGPGELFF.

This clonotype occurred many times. The chain carries TRBV6-2 or TRBV6-3 and TRBJ2-7; no reliable D call. The length of the CDR3 is 11 residues. The germline gives CDR1 MNHEY, CDR2 SVGEGT. V lost 1 base, J lost 3 bases, and 1 base lay in between. The CDR3: CASSYFYEQYF. The CDR3 DNA reads TGTGCCAGCAGTTACTTCTACGAGCAGTACTTC.

This clonotype was recorded a few times. The V call is TRBV20-1, the J call TRBJ2-5, with no clear D. Trimming left V 2 bases short and J 2 bases short, with 6 bases between. The CDR3 has 12 amino acids. The germline V gene has CDR1 DFQATT and CDR2 SNEGSKA (reference sequence). CDR3 coding DNA: TGCAGTGCTAGAAACTTACAAGAGACCCAGTACTTC. Protein: CSARNLQETQYF.

This chain links TRBV19 with TRBJ1-2, with TRBD1 as a possible D gene (5 bases). Germline V lookup: CDR1 LNHDA, CDR2 SQIVND (reference sequence). V shed 3 bases and J shed 8 bases, with 22 bases lying between them. This CDR3 region has 16 residues. CDR3 nucleotides: TGTGCCAGTAGTATCCCCCTTCTTACCAGGGATGGGGGCTACACCTTC. Its protein product is CASSIPLLTRDGGYTF.

Ten or more counts support this clonotype. The chain carries TRBV7-6 and TRBJ1-1; D remains ambiguous. There are 16 residues in the CDR3. V shed 2 bases and J shed 0 bases, with 13 bases lying between them. Germline CDR1 and CDR2: SGHVS and FNYEAQ. In DNA, the CDR3 is TGTGCCAGCAGCTTAATGGCCAGCGCAATGAACACTGAAGCTTTCTTT. Translated, it gives CASSLMASAMNTEAFF.